These 30 T cell receptor beta chains share one sample of origin, sequenced in a study of CD8 T cells in Susac syndrome. Random hexamers served to reverse transcribe about 0.45 to 1 ug RNA. TCRdb redid the calling of the immunoSEQ multiplex PCR reads with MiXCR, one entry per CDR3 protein. The repertoire holds approximately 160,000 distinct CDR3 sequences, with roughly 94% as singletons. The source material was CD4+ T cells from PBMCs. The receptors come from a human donor with multiple sclerosis.

A single count supports this clonotype. The chain combines TRBV20-1 with TRBJ1-2; the D is unclear. This CDR3 has 13 residues. CDR1 and CDR2 (germline): DFQATT, SNEGSKA (reference sequence). V was cut by 6 bases and J by 0 bases, with 11 bases left in between. The CDR3 region has the DNA TGCAGTGCGAGGGAGCCCGCTAACTATGGCTACACCTTC. It specifies CSAREPANYGYTF.

Comments on this clonotype: Germline and junction disagree at one end, which may indicate a read error. This chain joins TRBV19 and TRBJ1-2, with D unresolved. Germline V lookup: CDR1 LNHDA, CDR2 SQIVND (reference sequence). The CDR3 has 12 amino acids. CDR3 region: CASRIDGYGYTF. DNA for the CDR3: TGTGCCAGTAGGATAGATGGCTATGGCTACACCTTC. The complete variable domain, with remaining parts taken from reference TRBV19 and TRBJ1-2, reads DGGITQSPKYLFRKEGQNVTLSCEQNLNHDAMYWYRQDPGQGLRLIYYSQIVNDFQKGDIAEGYSVSREKKESFPLTVTSAQKNPTAFYLCASRIDGYGYTFGSGTRLTVV.

This chain joins TRBV4-1 and TRBJ2-4; TRBD1 aligns across 8 bases. V trimming: 2 bases; J trimming: 4 bases; junction bases outside the gene matches: 4. The CDR3 has 15 amino acids. Germline CDR1 reads MGHRA; CDR2 reads YSYEKL. In nucleotides, the CDR3 is TGCGCCAGCAGCCAATTGGGACAGGAGAAAAACATTCAGTACTTC. Encoded protein: CASSQLGQEKNIQYF.

The V call is TRBV27, the J call TRBJ1-2, with TRBD1 as a possible D gene (5 bases). The V end lost 4 bases, the J end lost 13 bases, and 22 bases lay between the germline ends. Germline CDR1 MNHEY, CDR2 SMNVEV (reference sequence). The CDR3 length is 14 residues. The CDR3 protein is CASSSLREGPLRTF. The CDR3 DNA reads as TGTGCCAGCAGTTCCCTCCGCGAGGGACCCCTCCGCACCTTC.

The rearrangement links TRBV9 to TRBJ2-7; tentatively, D is TRBD2 (5 bases). CDR1 and CDR2 (germline): SGDLS, YYNGEE. V was clipped by 2 bases and J by 6 bases, with 15 bases between them. This CDR3 spans 14 amino acids. CDR3: CASSVDRGEGEQYF. The CDR3 nucleotides are TGTGCCAGCAGCGTTGACCGGGGTGAGGGCGAGCAGTACTTC.

The chain uses TRBV4-3 and TRBJ2-5, with 9 bases that match TRBD2. The V segment lost 0 bases and the J segment 7 bases; nucleotides outside the gene matches: 15. The germline V gene encodes CDR1 LGHNA and CDR2 YSLEER. The CDR3 totals 18 residues. The CDR3 DNA sequence: TGCGCCAGCAGCCAAGAAGGTGGTAGCGGGAGTCGTTATGGGACCCAGTACTTC. Encoded protein: CASSQEGGSGSRYGTQYF.

V and J are TRBV12-3 or TRBV12-4 and TRBJ2-2, with TRBD2 matching 10 bases. This CDR3 is 18 amino acids long. V shed 5 bases, J shed 5 bases, and the junction held 14 bases outside the gene matches. In DNA, the CDR3 is TGTGCCAGCAGTATACTTCCGGTGCTAGCGGGAGATACCGGGGAGCTGTTTTTT. Its protein product is CASSILPVLAGDTGELFF.

The chain links TRBV5-6 to TRBJ2-6; D remains unclear. The CDR3 has 15 amino acids. The V end was cut by 3 bases, the J end by 1 base, with 8 bases between. Germline CDR1 is SGHDT and CDR2 is YYEEEE. Here the CDR3 DNA reads TGTGCCAGCAGCTCCCCATGGTCTGGGGCCAACGTCCTGACTTTC. Encoded protein: CASSSPWSGANVLTF.

This clonotype has more than one count but fewer than ten. The chain has TRBV18 and TRBJ2-5; unclear D gene. The CDR3 is made up of 13 amino acids. V lost 5 bases and J 2 bases, leaving 9 bases between the germline ends. The germline V gene has CDR1 KGHSH and CDR2 LQKENI. This CDR3 reads CASSLDGQETQYF. In DNA form, the CDR3 reads TGTGCCAGCTCATTAGACGGGCAAGAGACCCAGTACTTC.

The chain couples TRBV18 to TRBJ1-1, with D uncertain. The CDR3 length is 12 residues. The germline V and J ends were trimmed by 3 bases and 2 bases, with 4 bases remaining between them. The V gene's germline CDR1 is KGHSH and CDR2 LQKENI. This chain's CDR3 is CASSPINTEAFF. The CDR3 DNA follows: TGTGCCAGCTCACCCATAAACACTGAAGCTTTCTTT.

V is TRBV12-3 or TRBV12-4 and J is TRBJ2-3; TRBD2 aligns across 10 bases. V shed 0 bases and J 7 bases; nucleotides not matched to a gene: 7. This CDR3 has 16 amino acids. The CDR3 reads CASSLAPSGSINTQYF. CDR3 nucleotide sequence: TGTGCCAGCAGTTTAGCGCCTAGCGGGAGTATAAATACGCAGTATTTT.

The V gene is TRBV30, the J gene TRBJ2-5; no definite D call. V gave up 1 base and J gave up 4 bases, with 19 bases separating them. The CDR3 loop spans 16 amino acids. Germline loops: CDR1 GTSNPN, CDR2 SVGIG (reference sequence). Written as DNA, the CDR3 is TGTGCCTGGAGTGCCTATGGACGGATTAACGTAGAGACCCAGTACTTC. This translates into CAWSAYGRINVETQYF.

The chain combines TRBV9 with TRBJ2-6, with TRBD2 identical over 8 bases. J was trimmed by 4 bases and V by 6 bases; bases with no gene match: 18. The CDR3 loop spans 19 amino acids. In germline, CDR1 is SGDLS, CDR2 YYNGEE. CDR3 region: CASTRSGLAATGGANVLTF. CDR3 nucleotide sequence: TGTGCCAGCACTAGAAGCGGACTAGCTGCTACCGGGGGGGCCAACGTCCTGACTTTC.

CDR3 sequence reads: CASSQGTSGVDTQYF. The CDR3 coding sequence is TGCGCCAGCAGCCAAGGGACTAGCGGGGTGGATACGCAGTATTTT. The chain uses TRBV4-3 and TRBJ2-3; 12 bases match TRBD2. V trimming: 1 base; J trimming: 6 bases; junction bases outside the gene matches: 2. This CDR3 has 15 residues. The germline gives CDR1 LGHNA, CDR2 YSLEER.

This chain connects TRBV19 to TRBJ1-1; tentatively, D is TRBD1 (5 bases). Germline V CDR1 and CDR2: LNHDA, SQIVND (reference sequence). V was pared by 5 bases and J by 4 bases, with 17 bases between. The CDR3 covers 15 residues. The CDR3: CASSPQGLRVTEAFF. CDR3 DNA sequence: TGTGCCAGTAGTCCCCAGGGCCTGAGGGTCACTGAAGCTTTCTTT.

The rearrangement links TRBV20-1 to TRBJ2-4; a weak D match, TRBD2 (5 bases). V was pared by 0 bases and J by 8 bases, with 8 bases between. CDR1 and CDR2 from the germline V gene are DFQATT and SNEGSKA (reference sequence). This CDR3 is built from 12 residues. The CDR3 region has the DNA TGCAGTGCTAGAGACGGGCGGGACATTCAGTACTTC. Amino acid sequence: CSARDGRDIQYF.

J is TRBJ1-4 and V is TRBV2; D might be TRBD1 (5 bases). The V gene lost 8 bases and the J gene lost 9 bases, with 16 bases spanning the gap. The CDR3 loop spans 13 amino acids. CDR1 is SNHLY, CDR2 FYNNEI, per germline. The CDR3 DNA follows: TGTGCCAGCTCTGAAGGGGCACGACAAAAACTGTTTTTT. It yields the protein CASSEGARQKLFF.

The genes are TRBV24-1 and TRBJ1-1, with TRBD1 matching 8 bases. This CDR3 comprises 17 residues. Losses at the gene ends were 4 bases for V and 1 base for J; bases not matched to a gene: 10. Germline V gives CDR1 KGHDR, CDR2 SFDVKD. Here the CDR3 DNA reads TGTGCCACCAGTGAGAACCTACCGGGACAGGAGAACACTGAAGCTTTCTTT. Protein product: CATSENLPGQENTEAFF.

The chain couples TRBV12-3 or TRBV12-4 to TRBJ1-4; D is possibly TRBD1 (5 bases). V was clipped by 3 bases and J by 8 bases, with 13 bases between them. This CDR3 has 14 amino acids. CDR3 protein: CASSFSGDVEKLFF. DNA for the CDR3: TGTGCCAGCAGTTTCTCCGGGGACGTGGAAAAACTGTTTTTT.

The chain uses TRBV30 and TRBJ1-1; 8 bases map to TRBD1. The CDR3 extends over 16 amino acids. V dropped 4 bases and J dropped 1; count of bases not matched to a gene: 11. Germline V gene lookup returns CDR1 GTSNPN and CDR2 SVGIG (reference sequence). The DNA for the CDR3 is TGTGCCTGGAAAGAGCTTCAGGGGGCAACGAACACTGAAGCTTTCTTT. Encoded protein: CAWKELQGATNTEAFF.

This clonotype was counted a single time. This chain connects TRBV12-5 to TRBJ2-3; D gene ambiguous. V gave up 6 bases and J gave up 3 bases, with 7 bases separating them. In germline, CDR1 is LGHNT, CDR2 FRNRAP. This CDR3 is built from 12 residues. The CDR3 loop reads CASGSITDTQYF. The CDR3, as DNA: TGTGCTAGTGGCTCCATTACAGATACGCAGTATTTT.

The chain has TRBV5-1 and TRBJ2-5; 7 nucleotides line up with TRBD1. The CDR3 has 14 residues. With 5 bases clipped from V and 4 bases from J, the junction kept 8 bases outside the gene matches. Looked up from germline, CDR1 is SGHRS and CDR2 is YFSETQ. Here the CDR3 reads CASSLTGEGETQYF. CDR3 sequence (DNA): TGCGCCAGCAGTTTAACAGGGGAAGGAGAGACCCAGTACTTC. Based on the CDR3 plus reference TRBV5-1 and TRBJ2-5, the full variable domain is KAGVTQTPRYLIKTRGQQVTLSCSPISGHRSVSWYQQTPGQGLQFLFEYFSETQRNKGNFPGRFSGRQFSNSRSEMNVSTLELGDSALYLCASSLTGEGETQYFGPGTRLLVL.

The V call is TRBV29-1, the J call TRBJ2-7, with D unresolved. V shed 4 bases and J shed 2 bases, with 9 bases lying between them. This CDR3 is 12 amino acids long. CDR1 is SQVTM, CDR2 ANQGSEA, per germline. In nucleotides, the CDR3 is TGCAGCGTTGGGGTATTTGCCTACGAGCAGTACTTC. This gives the protein CSVGVFAYEQYF.

The chain joins TRBV4-1 to TRBJ2-1; D gene uncertain. Germline values: CDR1 MGHRA, CDR2 YSYEKL. This CDR3 spans 13 amino acids. V dropped 0 bases and J dropped 9 bases, with 9 bases sitting between them. CDR3 in DNA: TGCGCCAGCAGCCAAGATCTTTTCGCTGAGCAGTTCTTC. Protein sequence: CASSQDLFAEQFF.

V and J are TRBV6-2 or TRBV6-3 and TRBJ2-1; possibly TRBD1 or TRBD2 for D (5 bases each). CDR1 is MNHEY and CDR2 is SVGEGT in the germline V gene. The CDR3 is 13 amino acids. V was pared by 5 bases and J by 7 bases, with 12 bases between. In DNA form, the CDR3 reads TGTGCCAGCAGTACCGGGACCTCGAATGAGCAGTTCTTC. Protein product: CASSTGTSNEQFF.

This chain joins TRBV6-5 and TRBJ2-7, with 7 bases matching TRBD1. J gave up 0 bases and V 2 bases, and 7 bases lay outside the gene matches. The CDR3 length is 16 residues. CDR1 is MNHEY and CDR2 is SVGAGI in the germline V gene. The CDR3: CASSYGWPGGSYEQYF. CDR3 coding DNA: TGTGCCAGCAGTTACGGGTGGCCAGGGGGCTCCTACGAGCAGTACTTC.

V usage is TRBV5-4 and J usage is TRBJ2-3; 11 nucleotides line up with TRBD2. V gave up 3 bases and J gave up 12 bases; unmatched junction bases: 3. This CDR3 is built from 12 residues. Germline V gene sequence: CDR1 SGHNT, CDR2 YYREEE (reference sequence). DNA of the CDR3: TGTGCCAGCAGCTATAGCGGGAGGGCACAGTATTTT. The encoded protein is CASSYSGRAQYF.

This clonotype was detected once. The chain uses TRBV7-6 and TRBJ1-3; D is undetermined. Germline V lookup: CDR1 SGHVS, CDR2 FNYEAQ. Deletions cut 3 bases from V and 0 bases from J, with 18 bases between. This CDR3 is built from 18 residues. The CDR3 DNA follows: TGTGCCAGCAGCTTTTTAACTCTTCGGTCAACCTCTGGAAACACCATATATTTT. Encoded protein: CASSFLTLRSTSGNTIYF.

Here the CDR3 reads CASSAGTGNEQYF. Here the CDR3 DNA reads TGCGCCAGCAGTGCCGGGACAGGGAACGAGCAGTACTTC. The rearrangement links TRBV10-2 to TRBJ2-7; 9 bases are a match to TRBD1. CDR1 and CDR2 from the germline V gene are WSHSY and SAAADI. The CDR3 loop spans 13 amino acids. V was clipped by 4 bases and J by 5 bases; unmatched bases: 3.

V usage is TRBV5-6 and J usage is TRBJ1-1; 8 bases line up with TRBD1. CDR3 length equals 13 residues. CDR1 and CDR2 from the germline V gene are SGHDT and YYEEEE. Losses at the gene ends were 0 bases for V and 7 bases for J; bases not matched to a gene: 2. DNA for the CDR3: TGTGCCAGCAGCTTGGACAGGGGGGGTGAAGCTTTCTTT. Protein sequence: CASSLDRGGEAFF.